This T cell receptor (beta chain) was documented in a study of cytomegalovirus exposure and HLA in healthy donors. Study outcomes and limitations: Certain sequence variants were highly shared and formed a cluster, and this cluster was likely a sequencing artifact. Reportedly, a later analysis found an Asian-associated ancestry cluster had fewer N-insertions than the roughly 700-donor mean.

A note on this clone: What it recognizes is unknown.

The CDR3 runs 15 residues. With V trimmed by 4 bases and J by 6 bases, 8 bases remained unmatched. CDR1 and CDR2 (germline): SGHRS, YFSETQ. Both 60 Vbeta primers and 13 Jbeta primers went into the PCR. The repertoire was sequenced with immunoSEQ multiplex PCR; TCRdb's copy has only in-frame clones and lacks some. There are about 140,000 clones in the sample; 80% occur only once, and around 4.3% lies in the top ten. The specimen was PBMCs. The source of this sequence is a man between 35 and 55 years old in good health and CMV-seronegative. This chain joins TRBV5-1 and TRBJ1-4, with TRBD1 matching 8 bases. The CDR3 DNA reads as TGCGCCAGCAGCATTGGGACAGGAGGAGATGAAAAACTGTTTTTT. As protein: CASSIGTGGDEKLFF.